These 2 T cell receptor beta chains originate from one sample sequenced in a study of shared clonotypes between healthy human individuals. Clones were sequenced by immunoSEQ multiplex PCR, and TCRdb holds only the in-frame ones, with some missing. The sample contains roughly 2,500,000 clones, approximately 94% of which appear only once. The sequenced sample was naive CD4+ T cells from PBMCs. The subset: CD45RA+ positively selected. The source of these receptors is a man aged 18 to 29 in good health. Some clones in this sample may be carry-over from other donors' samples.

The J gene is TRBJ2-1, the V gene TRBV27; no firm D call. The V end was cut by 4 bases, the J end by 0 bases, with 13 bases between. The CDR3 spans 16 residues. Germline CDR1 is MNHEY and CDR2 is SMNVEV (reference sequence). CDR3 residues: CASSSRTPSSYNEQFF. CDR3 nucleotide sequence: TGTGCCAGCAGTTCCCGGACGCCCAGCTCCTACAATGAGCAGTTCTTC.

The rearrangement joins TRBV5-1 to TRBJ2-7; no definite D call. V lost 0 bases, J lost 3 bases, and 10 bases lay in between. Germline CDR1 reads SGHRS; CDR2 reads YFSETQ. The CDR3 sequence is 14 residues long. The CDR3 bases are TGCGCCAGCAGCTTGGACCGGATTAACTACGAGCAGTACTTC. As protein: CASSLDRINYEQYF.